This T cell receptor beta chain stems from a study of shared clonotypes between healthy human individuals. General study points: Specimens sampled were limited to blood, with tissue repertoires likely differing. Incompleteness in sorted-subset sequencing, despite large depth, was shown by rarefaction. Relative to memory subsets, naive subsets generally showed larger estimated richness.

Repertoires were generated with immunoSEQ multiplex PCR, while TCRdb's copy carries only in-frame clones and drops some. The table records over a million clones, roughly 70% of them present only once. The CDR3 is 17 residues long. This clone was observed a few times. Its target is unknown. The sample consisted of memory CD4+ T cells sorted from blood. Subset specified: CD45RA-negative fraction. The receptor was derived from a man between 18 and 29 years old in good health. The V gene is TRBV21-1, the J gene TRBJ2-3; the table assigns TRBD2, which was not confirmed against the DNA. TRBV21-1 is flagged as a pseudogene. The CDR3 here is CASSTSLVAGITDTQYF. The CDR3 DNA sequence: TGTGCCAGCAGCACCAGCCTGGTAGCGGGGATCACAGATACGCAGTATTTT.